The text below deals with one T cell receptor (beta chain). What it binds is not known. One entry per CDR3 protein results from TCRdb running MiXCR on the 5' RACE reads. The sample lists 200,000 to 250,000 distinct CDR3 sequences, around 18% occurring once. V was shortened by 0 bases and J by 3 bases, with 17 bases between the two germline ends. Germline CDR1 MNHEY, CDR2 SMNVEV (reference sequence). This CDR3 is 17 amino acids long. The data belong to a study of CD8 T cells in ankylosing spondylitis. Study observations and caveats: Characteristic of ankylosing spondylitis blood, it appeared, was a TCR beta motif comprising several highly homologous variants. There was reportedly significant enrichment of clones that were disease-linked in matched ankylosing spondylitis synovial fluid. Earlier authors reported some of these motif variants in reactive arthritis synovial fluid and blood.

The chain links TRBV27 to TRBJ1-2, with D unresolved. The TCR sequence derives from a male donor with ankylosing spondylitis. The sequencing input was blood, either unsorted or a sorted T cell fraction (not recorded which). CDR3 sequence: CASSLSSGLGPHYGYTF. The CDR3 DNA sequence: TGTGCCAGCAGTTTATCGTCCGGACTTGGACCCCACTATGGCTACACCTTC.